The sequence of this T cell receptor beta chain was determined in a study of CD8 T cells in Susac syndrome. Study results and limitations: The study recognized that the number of individuals in its TCR sequencing and HLA analysis was relatively small.

V was cut by 7 bases and J by 2 bases, with 12 bases left in between. The CDR3 consists of 13 residues. Reverse transcription of about 0.5 to 1 ug RNA was performed with random hexamers. The immunoSEQ assay covered 54 Vbeta and 13 Jbeta segments for CDR3. TCRdb recomputed calls from the immunoSEQ multiplex PCR reads with MiXCR, one row per CDR3 protein. The sample includes roughly 120,000 distinct CDR3 sequences, 95% to 98% of them seen just once. About this clonotype itself: Its antigen remains unidentified.

CD8+ and CD4+ T cells taken from blood had their TCR beta sequenced. The TEMRA cells underwent FACS enrichment, while the CD8+ and CD4+ T cells underwent negative isolation. The chain recombines TRBV12-3 or TRBV12-4 with TRBJ2-7; D might be TRBD2 (6 bases). The source material was CD4+ T cells from PBMCs. The TCR sequence derives from a human donor in good health. The CDR3 protein is CASTLSGPYEQYF. CDR3 DNA: TGTGCCAGCACCCTGAGCGGGCCCTACGAGCAGTACTTC.